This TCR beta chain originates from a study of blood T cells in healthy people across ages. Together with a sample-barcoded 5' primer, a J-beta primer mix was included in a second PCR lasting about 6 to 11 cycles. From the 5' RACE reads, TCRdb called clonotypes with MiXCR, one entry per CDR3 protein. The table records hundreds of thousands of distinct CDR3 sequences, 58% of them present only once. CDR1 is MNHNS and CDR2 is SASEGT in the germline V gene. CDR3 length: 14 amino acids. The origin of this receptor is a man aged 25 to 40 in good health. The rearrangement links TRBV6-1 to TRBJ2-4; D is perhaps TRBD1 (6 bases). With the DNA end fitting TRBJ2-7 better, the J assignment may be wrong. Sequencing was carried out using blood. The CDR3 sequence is CASSEGPRGYEQYF. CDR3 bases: TGTGCCAGCAGTGAAGGGCCCAGGGGTTACGAGCAGTACTTC.